A single sample is the source of the 28 T cell receptor beta chains below, sequenced in a study of identical twins. Each CDR3 protein is one row after TCRdb ran MiXCR on the 5' RACE reads. The sample has 1.5 million to 2 million distinct CDR3 sequences, around a third seen once. The sample consisted of cord blood. The receptors were gathered from a newborn girl in good health.

This chain uses TRBV7-9 with TRBJ2-4, with TRBD1 matching over 9 bases. The DNA end is a closer match to TRBJ2-7, so the J assignment may be wrong. Germline CDR1 reads SEHNR; CDR2 reads FQNEAQ (reference sequence). The CDR3 sequence is 15 residues long. CDR3 region: CASSHPTGGGYEQYF. DNA for the CDR3: TGTGCCAGCAGCCACCCGACAGGGGGAGGGTACGAGCAGTACTTC.

This chain uses TRBV10-3 with TRBJ1-4; the D is unclear. The V end was cut by 3 bases, the J end by 4 bases, with 12 bases between. Germline-derived CDR1 and CDR2 are ENHRY and SYGVKD. The CDR3 loop spans 15 amino acids. The CDR3 loop is CAISDYGSDNEKLFF. DNA of the CDR3: TGTGCCATCAGTGACTACGGGTCTGATAATGAAAAACTGTTTTTT.

The J gene is TRBJ1-2, the V gene TRBV27; weak D call: TRBD1 (6 bases). Germline CDR1 MNHEY, CDR2 SMNVEV (reference sequence). There are 15 residues in the CDR3. Trimming removed 1 base from V and 8 bases from J, with 17 bases in between. The CDR3 sequence is CASSLLGRGDLGYTF. DNA of the CDR3: TGTGCCAGCAGTTTATTGGGCAGGGGCGACTTGGGCTACACCTTC.

This clonotype was observed once. A much bigger clone sits one base away, suggesting this may be a read error. The chain links TRBV7-2 to TRBJ2-1; D remains ambiguous. Germline V gives CDR1 SGHTA, CDR2 FQGNSA. The CDR3 covers 13 residues. CDR3 protein: CASSFDSYNGQFF. In nucleotides, the CDR3 is TGTGCCAGCAGCTTTGACTCATACAATGGGCAGTTCTTC.

The rearrangement links TRBV4-2 to TRBJ1-5; no definite D call. CDR1 and CDR2 (germline): LGHNA, YNFKEQ. The CDR3 sequence is 16 residues long. Trimming left V 1 base short and J 0 bases short, with 10 bases between. In nucleotides, the CDR3 is TGTGCCAGCAGCCAAGGGGTGAAGTATAGCAATCAGCCCCAGCATTTT. It specifies CASSQGVKYSNQPQHF.

The CDR3 reads CSAHQREGSSRNEQYF. The CDR3 DNA is TGCAGTGCTCATCAGCGGGAGGGCTCCTCCCGCAATGAGCAGTACTTC. The J gene is TRBJ2-5, the V gene TRBV20-1; 10 bases agree with TRBD2. V was pared by 5 bases and J by 11 bases, with 20 bases of the junction left unmatched. Per germline, CDR1 DFQATT and CDR2 SNEGSKA (reference sequence). The CDR3 has 16 amino acids.

There are a few counts of this clonotype. This chain connects TRBV6-5 to TRBJ2-7; perhaps TRBD2 as D (6 bases). This CDR3 region has 14 residues. Looked up from germline, CDR1 is MNHEY and CDR2 is SVGAGI. V lost 7 bases and J lost 2, with 15 bases in between. Written as DNA, the CDR3 is TGTGCCAGCACTGCTCGTGGAGGGCCCTACGAGCAGTACTTC. Amino acid sequence: CASTARGGPYEQYF.

The genes are TRBV20-1 and TRBJ2-1; weak D call: TRBD2 (7 bases). The germline V gene encodes CDR1 DFQATT and CDR2 SNEGSKA (reference sequence). This CDR3 region has 18 residues. Trimming removed 0 bases at V and 6 bases at J, with 24 bases between. The CDR3 DNA reads TGCAGTGCTAGAGATCCCAGGCAGGGCGGGGGCCAAACCAATGAGCAGTTCTTC. This codes for CSARDPRQGGGQTNEQFF.

CDR3 protein: CSASPVQSGGYTDTQYF. CDR3 sequence (DNA): TGCAGTGCTAGTCCCGTTCAGTCGGGAGGCTACACAGATACGCAGTATTTT. V usage is TRBV20-1 and J usage is TRBJ2-3; 7 bases agree with TRBD2. Germline CDR1 DFQATT, CDR2 SNEGSKA (reference sequence). CDR3 size: 17 residues. The J segment lost 2 bases and the V segment lost 3 bases, leaving 14 bases of the junction unmatched.

As to this clonotype: A much larger clone lies a single base off, so this may be a read error. The V call is TRBV12-3 or TRBV12-4, the J call TRBJ1-2; 11 bases are a match to TRBD1. The CDR3 is 15 residues long. The CDR3 spells CAGSLTGTGGYGYTF. The CDR3 coding sequence is TGTGCCGGCAGTCTTACCGGGACAGGGGGCTATGGCTACACCTTC.

V usage is TRBV10-3 and J usage is TRBJ2-1; D uncertain. With 0 bases removed from V and 9 bases from J, the gap between germline ends came to 6 bases. Germline V lookup: CDR1 ENHRY, CDR2 SYGVKD. The CDR3 is made up of 12 amino acids. CDR3 sequence: CAISESGGEQFF. DNA for the CDR3: TGTGCCATCAGTGAGTCTGGTGGTGAGCAGTTCTTC.

This clonotype was counted only a few times. V is TRBV20-1 and J is TRBJ2-7; TRBD2 matches at 8 bases. Germline V gene lookup returns CDR1 DFQATT and CDR2 SNEGSKA (reference sequence). The CDR3 has 15 residues. Losses at the gene ends were 3 bases for V and 3 bases for J; bases not matched to a gene: 10. The CDR3 loop reads CSASPPATSDYEQYF. The CDR3 DNA sequence: TGCAGTGCTAGCCCCCCCGCGACTAGCGACTACGAGCAGTACTTC.

The J gene is TRBJ1-5, the V gene TRBV7-2, with unresolved D. This CDR3 contains 14 residues. The germline CDR1 and CDR2 sequences are SGHTA and FQGNSA. V lost 4 bases and J 2 bases, leaving 9 bases between the germline ends. In DNA form, the CDR3 reads TGTGCCAGCAGCTACCGATTGGGCAATCAGCCCCAGCATTTT. This gives the protein CASSYRLGNQPQHF.

The CDR3 sequence: CASSLLDAGTSGRDEQFF. In DNA form, the CDR3 reads TGTGCCAGCAGCTTGCTAGACGCCGGGACTAGCGGGAGAGATGAGCAGTTCTTC. The gene calls are TRBV7-9 and TRBJ2-1, with TRBD2 matching 14 bases. CDR1 is SEHNR and CDR2 is FQNEAQ in the germline V gene (reference sequence). This CDR3 has 18 residues. Trimming cost V 3 bases and J 8 bases; bases outside gene matches: 12.

This clonotype has a handful of counts. The V and J genes are TRBV2 and TRBJ2-1; no clear D. The CDR3 consists of 12 residues. Germline V gene sequence: CDR1 SNHLY, CDR2 FYNNEI. V dropped 8 bases and J dropped 9 bases, with 14 bases sitting between them. CDR3: CASFWRLGEQFF. CDR3 DNA: TGTGCCAGCTTCTGGCGACTGGGTGAGCAGTTCTTC.

The gene calls are TRBV7-6 and TRBJ1-1; 7 nucleotides line up with TRBD1. The CDR3 spans 14 residues. Germline lookup yields CDR1 SGHVS and CDR2 FNYEAQ. V was pared by 1 base and J by 11 bases, with 10 bases of the junction left unmatched. The CDR3 sequence: CASSLEAGGAKAFF. CDR3 nucleotide sequence: TGTGCCAGCAGCTTAGAAGCAGGGGGAGCGAAGGCTTTCTTT.

This chain uses TRBV5-6 with TRBJ2-2; no definite D call. Per the germline V gene, CDR1 is SGHDT and CDR2 is YYEEEE. V shed 2 bases and J shed 6 bases, with 8 bases lying between them. This CDR3 has 13 amino acids. DNA for the CDR3: TGTGCCAGCAGCTTAGTCCAGGCCGGGGAGCTGTTTTTT. The encoded protein is CASSLVQAGELFF.

This clonotype was detected only once. This rearrangement joins TRBV5-6 to TRBJ1-2, with 8 positions matching TRBD1. There are 14 residues in the CDR3. Germline V gene data show CDR1 as SGHDT and CDR2 as YYEEEE. Trimming cost V 4 bases and J 7 bases; bases outside gene matches: 9. The chain's CDR3 is CASSTSDRASGYTF. CDR3 nucleotide sequence: TGTGCCAGCAGCACATCGGACAGGGCGAGTGGCTACACCTTC.

The chain uses TRBV10-3 and TRBJ1-5; TRBD1 might be the D (5 bases). The CDR3 extends over 13 amino acids. From germline, CDR1 is ENHRY and CDR2 SYGVKD. The V gene lost 2 bases and the J gene lost 5 bases, with 7 bases spanning the gap. The CDR3 loop reads CAISEQGHQPQHF. CDR3 DNA sequence: TGTGCCATCAGTGAGCAGGGCCATCAGCCCCAGCATTTT.

In its sample, this clonotype was seen many times. J is TRBJ1-2 and V is TRBV12-3 or TRBV12-4; 7 positions match TRBD1. This CDR3 spans 14 amino acids. V was pared by 5 bases and J by 4 bases, with 7 bases of the junction left unmatched. The CDR3 is CASSPRTGPYGYTF. The CDR3 DNA reads as TGTGCCAGCAGTCCACGGACAGGCCCCTATGGCTACACCTTC.

Of note for this clonotype: At one boundary the junction diverges from the germline segment, which might be a read error. The chain couples TRBV20-1 to TRBJ2-1; D is uncertain. The germline gives CDR1 DFQATT, CDR2 SNEGSKA (reference sequence). This CDR3 is 15 amino acids long. CDR3 nucleotide sequence: TGCAGTGCTAGAGAGGGAAGCGCCACCTACAATGAGCAGTTATTC. Translated: CSAREGSATYNEQLF.

This clonotype was counted between two and nine times. The rearrangement joins TRBV4-1 to TRBJ2-6; D might be TRBD1 (6 bases). The germline gives CDR1 MGHRA, CDR2 YSYEKL. The CDR3 has 16 residues. V lost 1 base, J lost 0 bases, and 7 bases lay in between. CDR3 nucleotides: TGCGCCAGCAGCCAAGGGACAGTCTCTGGGGCCAACGTCCTGACTTTC. This sequence encodes CASSQGTVSGANVLTF.

This clonotype turned up a few times. The V call is TRBV7-9, the J call TRBJ2-5; the match to TRBD2 covers 12 bases. J lost 10 bases, V lost 5 bases, and 5 bases had no gene match. The CDR3 is 13 amino acids. Germline CDR1 is SEHNR and CDR2 is FQNEAQ (reference sequence). The CDR3, as DNA: TGTGCCAGCAGCCTTCGACTAGCGGGAGACCAGTACTTC. This translates into CASSLRLAGDQYF. The whole variable domain, filled in from reference TRBV7-9 and TRBJ2-5, reads DTGVSQNPRHKITKRGQNVTFRCDPISEHNRLYWYRQTLGQGPEFLTYFQNEAQLEKSRLLSDRFSAERPKGSFSTLEIQRTEQGDSAMYLCASSLRLAGDQYFGPGTRLLVL.

The V gene is TRBV6-5, the J gene TRBJ2-1, with D perhaps being TRBD1 or TRBD2 (7 bases each). Trimming pared 10 bases from V and 9 bases from J, leaving 10 bases between. This CDR3 is 10 amino acids long. CDR1 and CDR2 (germline): MNHEY, SVGAGI. The CDR3 is CAIRGGEQFF. The DNA of the CDR3 is TGTGCCATCAGGGGGGGTGAGCAGTTCTTC.

Comments on this clonotype: A much larger clone lies a single base off, so this may be a read error. The chain has TRBV9 and TRBJ2-7, with D perhaps matching TRBD2 (5 bases). In germline, CDR1 is SGDLS, CDR2 YYNGEE. CDR3 length equals 13 residues. V was clipped by 6 bases and J by 1 base, with 11 bases between them. The CDR3, as DNA: TGTGCCAGCAAGCTAGCCTCTTCCTACGAGCAGTACTTC. The encoded protein is CASKLASSYEQYF.

This clonotype was seen at least ten times. The chain combines TRBV10-3 with TRBJ2-7; no clear D gene. The CDR3 runs 9 residues. Germline V gene lookup returns CDR1 ENHRY and CDR2 SYGVKD. Trimming took off 10 bases at V and 2 bases at J, with 3 bases between the two ends. The CDR3 loop is CASPYEQYF. CDR3 DNA sequence: TGTGCCAGTCCCTACGAGCAGTACTTC.

This clonotype was recorded a few times. The rearrangement links TRBV3-1 to TRBJ1-2; D call uncertain. The CDR3 contains 15 residues. The V and J ends lost 4 bases and 6 bases respectively, with 18 bases between them. Looked up from germline, CDR1 is LGHDT and CDR2 is YNNKEL (reference sequence). Written as DNA, the CDR3 is TGTGCCAGCAGCCCCCAAGGAATCACGAGGAATGGCTACACCTTC. Residues: CASSPQGITRNGYTF.

The chain uses TRBV7-9 and TRBJ2-1, with D perhaps TRBD2 (5 bases). The J call is doubtful: the DNA matches TRBJ2-7 better. Per germline, CDR1 SEHNR and CDR2 FQNEAQ (reference sequence). The CDR3 extends over 15 amino acids. The CDR3 sequence is CASSLVGPDYNEQYF. The CDR3 DNA follows: TGTGCCAGCAGCTTAGTTGGACCCGACTACAATGAGCAGTACTTC.